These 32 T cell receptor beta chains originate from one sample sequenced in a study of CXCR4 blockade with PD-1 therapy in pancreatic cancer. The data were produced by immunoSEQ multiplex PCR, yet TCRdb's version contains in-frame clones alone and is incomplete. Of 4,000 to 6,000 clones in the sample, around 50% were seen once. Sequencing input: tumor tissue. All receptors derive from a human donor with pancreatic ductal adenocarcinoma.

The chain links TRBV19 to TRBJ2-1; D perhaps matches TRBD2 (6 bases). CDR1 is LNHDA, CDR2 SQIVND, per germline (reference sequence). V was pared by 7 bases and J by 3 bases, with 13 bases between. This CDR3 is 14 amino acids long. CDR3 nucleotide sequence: TGTGCCAGTACCGATAGAGCGGGCTACAATGAGCAGTTCTTC. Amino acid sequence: CASTDRAGYNEQFF.

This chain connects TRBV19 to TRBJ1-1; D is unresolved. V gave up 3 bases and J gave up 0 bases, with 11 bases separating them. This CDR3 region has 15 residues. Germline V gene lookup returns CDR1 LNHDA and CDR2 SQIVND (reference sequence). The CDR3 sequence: CASSIGNQMNTEAFF. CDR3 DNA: TGTGCCAGTAGTATCGGCAACCAAATGAACACTGAAGCTTTCTTT.

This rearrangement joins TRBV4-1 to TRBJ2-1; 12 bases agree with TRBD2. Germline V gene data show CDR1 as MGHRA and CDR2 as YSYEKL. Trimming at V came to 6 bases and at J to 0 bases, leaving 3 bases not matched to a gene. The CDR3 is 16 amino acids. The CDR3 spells CASRGLAGSSYNEQFF. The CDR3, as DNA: TGCGCCAGCAGAGGACTAGCGGGAAGCTCCTACAATGAGCAGTTCTTC.

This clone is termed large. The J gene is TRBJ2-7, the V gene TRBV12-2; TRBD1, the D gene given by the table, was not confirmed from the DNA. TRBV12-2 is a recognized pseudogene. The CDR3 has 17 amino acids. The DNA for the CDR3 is TGTGCAAGTCGCCTCCCGATCCCGGGACAGGGACCTTACGAGCAGTACTTC. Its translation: CASRLPIPGQGPYEQYF.

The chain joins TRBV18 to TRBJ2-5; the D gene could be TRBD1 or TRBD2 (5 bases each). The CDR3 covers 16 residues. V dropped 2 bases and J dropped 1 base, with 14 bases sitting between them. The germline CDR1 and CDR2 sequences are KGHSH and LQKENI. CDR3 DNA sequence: TGTGCCAGCTCACCATCGGCAGGGACCCTCCAAGAGACCCAGTACTTC. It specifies CASSPSAGTLQETQYF.

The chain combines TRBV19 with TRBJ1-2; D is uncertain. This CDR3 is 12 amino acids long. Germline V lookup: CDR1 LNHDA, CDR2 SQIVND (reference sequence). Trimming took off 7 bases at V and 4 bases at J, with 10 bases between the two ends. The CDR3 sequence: CASNEPLYGYTF. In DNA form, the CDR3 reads TGTGCCAGTAATGAGCCGCTCTATGGCTACACCTTC.

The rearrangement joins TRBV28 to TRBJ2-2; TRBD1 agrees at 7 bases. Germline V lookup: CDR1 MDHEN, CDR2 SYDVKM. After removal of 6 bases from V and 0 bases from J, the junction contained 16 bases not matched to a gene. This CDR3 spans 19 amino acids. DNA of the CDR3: TGTGCCAGCAGCCCTTTCCCCGGACAGGTTGGGGCGAACACCGGGGAGCTGTTTTTT. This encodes CASSPFPGQVGANTGELFF.

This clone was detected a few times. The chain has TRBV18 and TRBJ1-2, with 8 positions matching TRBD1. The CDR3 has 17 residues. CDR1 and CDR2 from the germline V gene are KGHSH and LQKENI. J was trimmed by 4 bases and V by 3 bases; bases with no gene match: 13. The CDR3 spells CASSPSSDRTGLYGYTF. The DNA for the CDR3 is TGTGCCAGCTCACCGAGTTCGGACAGGACAGGGCTCTATGGCTACACCTTC.

CDR3 amino acids: CATLQESRAYGYTF. The CDR3 nucleotides read TGTGCCACTTTACAGGAATCGCGGGCCTATGGCTACACCTTC. The rearrangement uses TRBV19 and TRBJ1-2, with D perhaps TRBD1 (5 bases). Germline CDR1 is LNHDA and CDR2 is SQIVND (reference sequence). The CDR3 runs 14 residues. With 10 bases removed from V and 4 bases from J, the gap between germline ends came to 19 bases.

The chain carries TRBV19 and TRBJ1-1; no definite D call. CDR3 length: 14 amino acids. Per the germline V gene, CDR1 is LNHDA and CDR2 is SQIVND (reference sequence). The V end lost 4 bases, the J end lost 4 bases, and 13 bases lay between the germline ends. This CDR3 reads CASSNEGLVTEAFF. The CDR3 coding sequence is TGTGCCAGTAGTAATGAGGGCTTGGTCACTGAAGCTTTCTTT.

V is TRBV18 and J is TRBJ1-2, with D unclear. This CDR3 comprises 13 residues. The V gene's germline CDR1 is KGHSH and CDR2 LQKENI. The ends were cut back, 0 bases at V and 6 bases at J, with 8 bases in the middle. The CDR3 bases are TGTGCCAGCTCACCACCTAGTAGGGATGGCTACACCTTC. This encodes CASSPPSRDGYTF.

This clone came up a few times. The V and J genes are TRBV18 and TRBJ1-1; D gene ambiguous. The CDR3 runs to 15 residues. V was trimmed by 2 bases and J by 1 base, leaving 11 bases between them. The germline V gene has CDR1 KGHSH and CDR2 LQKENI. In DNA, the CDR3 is TGTGCCAGCTCACCATGGGTCAGCGAGAACACTGAAGCTTTCTTT. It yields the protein CASSPWVSENTEAFF.

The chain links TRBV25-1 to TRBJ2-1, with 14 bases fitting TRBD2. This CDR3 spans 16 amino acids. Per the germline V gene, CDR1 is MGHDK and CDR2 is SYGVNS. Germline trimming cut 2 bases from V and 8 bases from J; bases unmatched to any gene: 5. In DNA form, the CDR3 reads TGTGCCAGCAGTGAAATGGGGACTAGCGGGAGCTATGAGCAGTTCTTC. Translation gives CASSEMGTSGSYEQFF.

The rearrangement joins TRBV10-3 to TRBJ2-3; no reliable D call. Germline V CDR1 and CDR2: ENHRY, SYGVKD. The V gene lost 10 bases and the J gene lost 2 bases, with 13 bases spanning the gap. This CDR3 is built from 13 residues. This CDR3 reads CATFRGFTDTQYF. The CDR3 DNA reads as TGTGCCACCTTTCGCGGTTTCACAGATACGCAGTATTTT.

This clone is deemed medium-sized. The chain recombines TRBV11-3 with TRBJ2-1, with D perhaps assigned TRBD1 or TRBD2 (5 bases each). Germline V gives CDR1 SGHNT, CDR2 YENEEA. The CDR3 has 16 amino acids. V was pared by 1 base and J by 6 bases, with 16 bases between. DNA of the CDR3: TGTGCCAGCAGCTTAGTTGGGCCGGGACCCAGCAATGAGCAGTTCTTC. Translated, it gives CASSLVGPGPSNEQFF.

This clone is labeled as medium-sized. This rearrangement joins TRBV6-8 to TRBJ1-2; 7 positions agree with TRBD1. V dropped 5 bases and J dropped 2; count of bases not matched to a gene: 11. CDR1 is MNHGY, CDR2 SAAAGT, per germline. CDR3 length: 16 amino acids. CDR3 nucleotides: TGTGCCAGCAGTCCACAGGGGCCCCAAAGGAACTATGGCTACACCTTC. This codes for CASSPQGPQRNYGYTF.

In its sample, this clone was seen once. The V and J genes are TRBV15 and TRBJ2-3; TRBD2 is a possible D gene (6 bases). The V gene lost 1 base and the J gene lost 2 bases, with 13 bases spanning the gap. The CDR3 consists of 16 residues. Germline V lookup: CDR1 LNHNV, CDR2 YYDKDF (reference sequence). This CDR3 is CATSRVPSAITDTQYF. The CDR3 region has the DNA TGTGCCACCAGCAGAGTCCCTAGCGCGATCACAGATACGCAGTATTTT.

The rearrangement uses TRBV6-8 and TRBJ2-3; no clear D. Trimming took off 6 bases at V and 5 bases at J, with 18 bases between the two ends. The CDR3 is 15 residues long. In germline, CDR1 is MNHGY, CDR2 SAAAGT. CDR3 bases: TGTGCCAGCAGGCCATCGCCACGACATAGAGATACGCAGTATTTT. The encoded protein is CASRPSPRHRDTQYF.

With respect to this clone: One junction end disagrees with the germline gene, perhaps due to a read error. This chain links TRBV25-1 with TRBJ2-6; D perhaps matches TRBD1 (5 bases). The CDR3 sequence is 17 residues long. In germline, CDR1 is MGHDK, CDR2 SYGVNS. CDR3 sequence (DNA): TGTGCCAGCAGCGCATATGAACGATACTCTGGGGCTAACGTCCTGACTTTC. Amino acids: CASSAYERYSGANVLTF.

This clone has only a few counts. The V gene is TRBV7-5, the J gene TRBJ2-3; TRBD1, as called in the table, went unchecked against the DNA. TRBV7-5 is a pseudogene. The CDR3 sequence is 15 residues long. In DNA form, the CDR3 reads TGTGTCAGAAGCACACGACAGGGGGCGTCGGATACGCAGTATTTT. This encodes CVRSTRQGASDTQYF.

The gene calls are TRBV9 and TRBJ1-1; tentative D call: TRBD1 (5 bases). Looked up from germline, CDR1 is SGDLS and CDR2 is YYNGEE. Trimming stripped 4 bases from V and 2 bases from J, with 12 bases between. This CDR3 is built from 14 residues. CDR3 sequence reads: CASSTYDSNTEAFF. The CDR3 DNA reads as TGTGCCAGCAGCACCTACGACAGTAACACTGAAGCTTTCTTT.

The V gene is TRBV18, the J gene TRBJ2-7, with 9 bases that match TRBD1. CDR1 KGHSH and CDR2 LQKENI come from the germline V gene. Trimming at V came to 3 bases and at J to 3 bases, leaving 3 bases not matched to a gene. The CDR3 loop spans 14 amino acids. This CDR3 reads CASSPGQGYYEQYF. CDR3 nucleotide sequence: TGTGCCAGCTCACCGGGACAGGGATACTACGAGCAGTACTTC.

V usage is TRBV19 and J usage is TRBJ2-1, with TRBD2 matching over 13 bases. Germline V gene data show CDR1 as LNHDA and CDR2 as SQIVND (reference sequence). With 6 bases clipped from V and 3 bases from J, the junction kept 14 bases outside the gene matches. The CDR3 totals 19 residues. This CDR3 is CASSGSGLAGVRYYNEQFF. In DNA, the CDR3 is TGTGCCAGTAGCGGATCAGGACTAGCGGGAGTCCGATACTACAATGAGCAGTTCTTC.

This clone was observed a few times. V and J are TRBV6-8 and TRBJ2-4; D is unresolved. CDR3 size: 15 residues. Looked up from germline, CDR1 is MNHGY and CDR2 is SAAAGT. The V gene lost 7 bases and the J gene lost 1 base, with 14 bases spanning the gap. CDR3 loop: CASTRSGAAKNIQYF. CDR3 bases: TGTGCCAGCACCCGATCTGGAGCCGCCAAAAACATTCAGTACTTC.

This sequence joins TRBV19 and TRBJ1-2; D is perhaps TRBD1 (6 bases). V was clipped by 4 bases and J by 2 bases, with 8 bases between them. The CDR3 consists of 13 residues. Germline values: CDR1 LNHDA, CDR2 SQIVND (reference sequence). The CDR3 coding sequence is TGTGCCAGTAGTACCCAGGGGAACTATGGCTACACCTTC. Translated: CASSTQGNYGYTF.

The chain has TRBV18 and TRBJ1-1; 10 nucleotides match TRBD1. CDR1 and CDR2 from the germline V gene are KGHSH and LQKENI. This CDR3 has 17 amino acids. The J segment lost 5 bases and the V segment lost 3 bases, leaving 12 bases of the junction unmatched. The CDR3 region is CASSPNAPPGQGTEAFF. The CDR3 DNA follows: TGTGCCAGCTCACCGAATGCTCCTCCGGGACAGGGGACTGAAGCTTTCTTT. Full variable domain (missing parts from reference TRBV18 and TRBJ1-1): NAGVMQNPRHLVRRRGQEARLRCSPMKGHSHVYWYRQLPEEGLKFMVYLQKENIIDESGMPKERFSAEFPKEGPSILRIQQVVRGDSAAYFCASSPNAPPGQGTEAFFGQGTRLTVV.

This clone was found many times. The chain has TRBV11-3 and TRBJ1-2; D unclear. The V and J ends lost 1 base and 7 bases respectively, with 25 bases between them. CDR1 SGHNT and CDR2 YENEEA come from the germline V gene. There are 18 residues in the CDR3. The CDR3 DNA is TGTGCCAGCAGCTTAGGGTCCCGCTTTTCAACCGCGTCTTCTGGCTACACCTTC. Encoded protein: CASSLGSRFSTASSGYTF.

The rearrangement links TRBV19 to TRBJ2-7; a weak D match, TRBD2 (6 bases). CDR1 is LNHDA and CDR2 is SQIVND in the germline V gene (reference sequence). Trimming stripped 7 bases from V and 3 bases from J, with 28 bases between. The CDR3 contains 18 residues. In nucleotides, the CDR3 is TGTGCCAGTACCCCTAGGGGACTCAAGACTAGTGGCCGCTACGAGCAGTACTTC. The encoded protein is CASTPRGLKTSGRYEQYF.

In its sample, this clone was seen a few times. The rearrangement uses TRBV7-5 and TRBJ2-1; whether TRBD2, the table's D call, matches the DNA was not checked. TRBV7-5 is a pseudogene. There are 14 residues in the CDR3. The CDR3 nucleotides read TGTGCCAGCAGCCCGCAGTTCGGGAGGAATGAGCAGTTCTTC. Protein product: CASSPQFGRNEQFF.

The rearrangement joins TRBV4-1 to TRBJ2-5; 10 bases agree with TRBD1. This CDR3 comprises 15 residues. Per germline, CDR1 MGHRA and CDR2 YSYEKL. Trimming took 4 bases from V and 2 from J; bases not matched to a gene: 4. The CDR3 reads CASSPGQGGQETQYF. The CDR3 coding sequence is TGCGCCAGCAGCCCAGGACAGGGGGGACAAGAGACCCAGTACTTC.

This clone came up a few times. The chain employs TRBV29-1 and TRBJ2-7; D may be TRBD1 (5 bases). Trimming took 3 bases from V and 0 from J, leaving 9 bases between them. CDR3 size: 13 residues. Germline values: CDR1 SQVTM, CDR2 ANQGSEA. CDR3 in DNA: TGCAGCGTTGACCAGGGAAGCTCCTACGAGCAGTACTTC. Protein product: CSVDQGSSYEQYF.

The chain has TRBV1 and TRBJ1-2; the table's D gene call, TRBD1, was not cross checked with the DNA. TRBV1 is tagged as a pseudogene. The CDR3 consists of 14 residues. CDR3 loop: CASSRGQGNYGYTF. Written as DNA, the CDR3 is TGCGCCAGCAGCCGCGGACAGGGCAACTATGGCTACACCTTC.